This entry is about one TCR beta chain. The sample holds a few counts of this clonotype. Its antigen target is currently unknown. Base qualities are not provided; no much larger clone lies one nucleotide away. The data stem from a study of T-cell reconstitution after alpha-beta-depleted transplantation in children (dated by TCRdb to the mid-2010s). A note on the overall study: Using TCR repertoire profiling, the study quantitatively followed how T-cell immune reconstitution unfolded in children after TCRalphabeta/CD19-depleted allogeneic hematopoietic cell transplantation.

The library was built by means of PCR. The sample was run on an Illumina HiSeq 2500. TCR library preparation used molecular barcoding, with unique molecular identifiers applied to normalize quantification of the TCRbeta repertoire. Using fastp trimming at Q25 and MiXCR clonotype assembly, TCRdb reanalyzed the public sequencing data and kept in-frame beta chains. Rows with a matching CDR3 protein are joined into one entry that keeps the most common DNA and genes. Counted in this sample were some 520,000 distinct CDR3 sequences; less than 35% of them appeared once. The top ten constitute more than 2% of the sample. The CDR3 spans 14 residues, from the cysteine through the phenylalanine. Only the CDR3 DNA is retained, 42 bases long and in frame from the first base. V and J are truncated by 5 bases and 8 bases respectively, leaving an intervening sequence of 14 bases. CDR1 SGHNT and CDR2 YYREEE were looked up in the germline V gene (reference sequence).

This TCR came from a human donor who donated a stem cell graft to a child with aplastic anemia. The rearranged segments are TRBV5-4 and TRBJ1-6; the D gene assignment is ambiguous. The sample in question was PBMCs from the stem cell graft donor, obtained from the stem cell graft. The nucleotide sequence reads TGTGCCAGCAGAAAGGACGACGTGGATTCACCCCTCCACTTT. It encodes CASRKDDVDSPLHF.